A selection of T cell receptor beta chains follows, all from one sample in a study of blood T cell repertoires in COVID-19. The assay was immunoSEQ multiplex PCR, and TCRdb's table has in-frame clones only and misses some. The sample holds about 84,000 clones; 65% to 85% are singletons and the top ten take 39%. Specimen: peripheral blood. Receptors originate from an elderly man with active or convalescent COVID-19. The conserved cysteine and the conserved F or W are not part of the CDR3 here.

V,length,J,CDR3
TRBV20-1,13,TRBJ2-3,SASILAGNTDTQY
TRBV19,14,TRBJ1-1,ASTPPRGLANTEAF
TRBV25-1,13,TRBJ2-2,ASSPGLAGTGELF
TRBV18,13,TRBJ1-5,ASSPTGTGNQPQH
TRBV18,13,TRBJ2-5,ASTASGSHQETQY
TRBV19,11,TRBJ2-5,ASSIQRQETQY
TRBV6-5,13,TRBJ1-1,ASSRPGQGVTEAF
TRBV18,14,TRBJ1-3,ASSPPTGLRGNTIY
TRBV11-2,13,TRBJ2-7,ASSLRLAGDYEQY
TRBV4-1,13,TRBJ2-7,ASSQDFGDWREQY
TRBV11-3,17,TRBJ1-6,ASSNPTYLGQLNNSPLH
TRBV6-4,12,TRBJ1-4,ASSETGGSEKLF
TRBV5-1,15,TRBJ2-5,ASSITGSGSGRETQY
TRBV11-1,12,TRBJ2-1,ASSFTTGDNEQF
TRBV6-8,15,TRBJ1-2,ASSYPANGQLNYGYT
TRBV28,16,TRBJ2-4,ASSQTSGRALAKNIQY
TRBV11-2,16,TRBJ2-6,ASSLVGTSFSGANVLT
TRBV5-1,15,TRBJ2-1,ASSLVLAGYSYNEQF
TRBV4-2,14,TRBJ2-7,ASSQGGGGGIYEQY
TRBV27,13,TRBJ1-4,ASSRQGATNEKLF
TRBV5-4,14,TRBJ2-1,ASSFVGGNPYNEQF
TRBV9,12,TRBJ1-1,ASSAGGAAAEAF
TRBV30,13,TRBJ1-6,AWSVDRSGNSPLH
TRBV19,13,TRBJ2-5,ASSIGTGGEETQY
TRBV6-5,14,TRBJ1-5,ASSYLRDRGPQPQH
TRBV19,13,TRBJ1-6,ASSPSGQGNSPLH
TRBV14,13,TRBJ1-6,ASSQESGKNSPLH
TRBV6-5,11,TRBJ1-5,ASTGLLNQPQH
TRBV30,12,TRBJ1-3,AWETGFSGNTIY
TRBV12-5,14,TRBJ1-1,ASGLVVGQGVGEAF
TRBV5-1,12,TRBJ1-6,ASSGQGSNSPLH
TRBV13,11,TRBJ1-4,ASSLEPPGKLF
TRBV6-5,13,TRBJ2-7,ASSRTGTGIYEQY
TRBV29-1,10,TRBJ2-7,SVRAPSYEQY